These 15 T cell receptor beta chains were sequenced from one sample in a study of T-cell reconstitution after alpha-beta-depleted transplantation in children. Study-level points and caveats: Diversity and T-cell counts at one year after transplant derived mostly from new T cells.

Unique molecular identifiers were used to barcode this TCRbeta library. TCRdb ran MiXCR on the PCR reads and lists one entry per CDR3 protein. The data hold approximately 300,000 distinct CDR3 sequences, with approximately 7.3% observed a single time. Their target antigens are unknown. The material sequenced was peripheral blood, taken 360 days after TCRalphabeta/CD19-depleted stem cell transplant. These TCRs come from a female patient aged 2-9 years who had a stem cell transplant for Fanconi anemia, so the T cells may come from the graft donor.

The rearrangement joins TRBV20-1 to TRBJ1-2, with a possible D match to TRBD1 (5 bases). The CDR3 extends over 14 amino acids. V lost 4 bases and J 4 bases, leaving 16 bases between the germline ends. Germline lookup yields CDR1 DFQATT and CDR2 SNEGSKA (reference sequence). DNA for the CDR3: TGCAGTGCTAAACAGGTGTTAGAAGGCTATGGCTACACCTTC. This codes for CSAKQVLEGYGYTF.

The chain is built from TRBV5-6 and TRBJ1-3; D perhaps matches TRBD1 (6 bases). CDR3 length: 18 residues. The germline CDR1 and CDR2 sequences are SGHDT and YYEEEE. V gave up 4 bases and J gave up 0 bases, with 20 bases separating them. CDR3 DNA sequence: TGTGCCAGCAGCGTTGTGGGATACAGGGATTACTCTGGAAACACCATATATTTT. Its protein is CASSVVGYRDYSGNTIYF.

This clonotype was observed many times. The V gene is TRBV20-1, the J gene TRBJ2-7; 8 bases agree with TRBD2. This CDR3 is 13 amino acids long. Trimming cost V 8 bases and J 0 bases; bases outside gene matches: 6. CDR1 and CDR2 from the germline V gene are DFQATT and SNEGSKA (reference sequence). The DNA for the CDR3 is TGCAGTATCTCCGGGGGGGACTCCTACGAGCAGTACTTC. Its protein product is CSISGGDSYEQYF.

This chain uses TRBV3-1 with TRBJ1-5, with unresolved D. The germline V gene has CDR1 LGHDT and CDR2 YNNKEL (reference sequence). Trimming cost V 4 bases and J 0 bases, with 4 bases left between them. This CDR3 has 13 amino acids. The CDR3 spells CASSRSSNQPQHF. The DNA of the CDR3 is TGTGCCAGCAGCCGATCTAGCAATCAGCCCCAGCATTTT.

This clonotype was recorded at least ten times. V and J are TRBV20-1 and TRBJ2-5; 9 bases are shared with TRBD2. The ends lost 6 bases at V and 5 bases at J; junction bases unmatched: 7. The CDR3 totals 13 residues. Germline CDR1 is DFQATT and CDR2 is SNEGSKA (reference sequence). CDR3 region: CSAISGGTETQYF. The CDR3, as DNA: TGCAGTGCAATTAGCGGGGGCACGGAGACCCAGTACTTC.

This clonotype showed up many times. This chain joins TRBV20-1 and TRBJ2-1; no clear D. The germline V gene encodes CDR1 DFQATT and CDR2 SNEGSKA (reference sequence). The CDR3 extends over 12 amino acids. Trimming removed 2 bases at V and 7 bases at J, with 9 bases between. The CDR3 bases are TGCAGTGCTAGAAAGTTTGATAATGAGCAGTTCTTC. The encoded protein is CSARKFDNEQFF.

This clonotype was observed many times. The chain recombines TRBV20-1 with TRBJ2-1; D is undetermined. Germline CDR1 is DFQATT and CDR2 is SNEGSKA (reference sequence). The CDR3 consists of 14 residues. Trimming removed 3 bases at V and 4 bases at J, with 13 bases between. This chain's CDR3 is CSARIAPVYNEQFF. The CDR3 DNA reads as TGCAGTGCTAGGATCGCTCCTGTATACAATGAGCAGTTCTTC.

This clonotype was seen many times. V gene TRBV27 combines with J gene TRBJ2-6; D is perhaps TRBD2 (6 bases). The CDR3 totals 16 residues. From germline, CDR1 is MNHEY and CDR2 SMNVEV (reference sequence). The germline V and J ends were trimmed by 3 bases and 4 bases, with 13 bases remaining between them. The CDR3 loop is CASSFLPGRGANVLTF. CDR3 bases: TGTGCCAGCAGTTTCCTGCCCGGGAGAGGGGCCAACGTCCTGACTTTC. The variable domain in full, with the rest retrieved from reference TRBV27 and TRBJ2-6, is EAQVTQNPRYLITVTGKKLTVTCSQNMNHEYMSWYRQDPGLGLRQIYYSMNVEVTDKGDVPEGYKVSRKEKRNFPLILESPSPNQTSLYFCASSFLPGRGANVLTFGAGSRLTVL.

In this sample, this clonotype turned up many times. The chain links TRBV12-3 or TRBV12-4 to TRBJ2-2; D ambiguous. The CDR3 runs 16 residues. V lost 5 bases to trimming and J lost 1 base, with 14 bases between them. The CDR3 here is CASSSRSTLNTGELFF. The CDR3 DNA is TGTGCCAGCAGTAGCCGCAGTACACTGAACACCGGGGAGCTGTTTTTT.

This clonotype was seen many times. The chain links TRBV20-1 to TRBJ1-5; D is unresolved. Germline CDR1 DFQATT, CDR2 SNEGSKA (reference sequence). With 5 bases removed from V and 11 bases from J, the gap between germline ends came to 16 bases. The CDR3 runs to 12 residues. CDR3 DNA sequence: TGCAGTGCTGGGCCCCACAGAGAGGCCCAGCATTTT. Translation gives CSAGPHREAQHF.

This clonotype was seen at least ten times. The chain combines TRBV28 with TRBJ2-1, with 12 bases lining up with TRBD2. Germline V gives CDR1 MDHEN, CDR2 SYDVKM. CDR3 size: 15 residues. The J segment lost 8 bases and the V segment lost 7 bases, leaving 9 bases of the junction unmatched. The CDR3 sequence: CASTRLAGGPDEQFF. DNA for the CDR3: TGTGCCAGCACCAGGCTAGCGGGGGGGCCAGATGAGCAGTTCTTC.

Only a few counts were recorded for this clonotype. This chain connects TRBV9 to TRBJ1-6, with D uncertain. Germline V CDR1 and CDR2: SGDLS, YYNGEE. The CDR3 has 15 amino acids. The V end was cut by 0 bases, the J end by 7 bases, with 11 bases between. CDR3 bases: TGTGCCAGCAGCGTAGGGTCGGAGCCCAATTCACCCCTCCACTTT. It yields the protein CASSVGSEPNSPLHF.

About this clonotype itself: Given the absence of the conserved phenylalanine or tryptophan at the CDR3 end, a read error is likely. The chain joins TRBV20-1 to TRBJ1-5; no clear D gene. From germline, CDR1 is DFQATT and CDR2 SNEGSKA (reference sequence). The germline V and J ends were trimmed by 0 bases and 3 bases, with 3 bases remaining between them. The CDR3 extends over 12 amino acids. CDR3 DNA sequence: TGCAGTGCTAGAGAGCCCAATCAGCCCCAGCATTGT. Its translation is CSAREPNQPQHC.

This clonotype was recorded at least ten times. The rearrangement joins TRBV7-3 to TRBJ2-1, with no clear D. The CDR3 loop spans 16 amino acids. The germline V gene encodes CDR1 SGHTA and CDR2 FQGTGA. Between the trimmed V and J ends, which lost 2 bases and 0 bases, there was a span of 11 bases. CDR3 amino acids: CASSLLPQSSYNEQFF. For the CDR3, the DNA is TGTGCCAGCAGCTTACTTCCCCAGAGCTCCTACAATGAGCAGTTCTTC. Variable domain in full (rest from reference TRBV7-3 and TRBJ2-1): GAGVSQTPSNKVTEKGKYVELRCDPISGHTALYWYRQSLGQGPEFLIYFQGTGAADDSGLPNDRFFAVRPEGSVSTLKIQRTERGDSAVYLCASSLLPQSSYNEQFFGPGTRLTVL.

This clonotype has just a few counts. The chain links TRBV5-6 to TRBJ2-7, with TRBD1 identical over 7 bases. Germline-derived CDR1 and CDR2 are SGHDT and YYEEEE. J was trimmed by 6 bases and V by 3 bases; bases with no gene match: 3. CDR3 length: 12 amino acids. The CDR3 here is CASSWGQTEQYF. As DNA, the CDR3 is TGTGCCAGCAGCTGGGGACAGACCGAGCAGTACTTC.